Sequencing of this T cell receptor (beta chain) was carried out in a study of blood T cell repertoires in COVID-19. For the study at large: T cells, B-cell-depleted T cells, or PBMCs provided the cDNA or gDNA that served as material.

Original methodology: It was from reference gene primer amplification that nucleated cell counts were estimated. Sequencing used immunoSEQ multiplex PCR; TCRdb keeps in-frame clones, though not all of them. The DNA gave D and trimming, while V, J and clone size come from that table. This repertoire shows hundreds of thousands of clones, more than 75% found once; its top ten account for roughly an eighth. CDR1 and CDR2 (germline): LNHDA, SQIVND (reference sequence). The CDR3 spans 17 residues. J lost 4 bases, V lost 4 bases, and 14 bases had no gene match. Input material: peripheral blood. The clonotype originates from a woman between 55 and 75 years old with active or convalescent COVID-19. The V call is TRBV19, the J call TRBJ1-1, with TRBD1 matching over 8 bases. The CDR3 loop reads CASSKAPQGARGTEAFF. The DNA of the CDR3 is TGTGCCAGTAGTAAGGCCCCTCAGGGGGCGCGAGGCACTGAAGCTTTCTTT.